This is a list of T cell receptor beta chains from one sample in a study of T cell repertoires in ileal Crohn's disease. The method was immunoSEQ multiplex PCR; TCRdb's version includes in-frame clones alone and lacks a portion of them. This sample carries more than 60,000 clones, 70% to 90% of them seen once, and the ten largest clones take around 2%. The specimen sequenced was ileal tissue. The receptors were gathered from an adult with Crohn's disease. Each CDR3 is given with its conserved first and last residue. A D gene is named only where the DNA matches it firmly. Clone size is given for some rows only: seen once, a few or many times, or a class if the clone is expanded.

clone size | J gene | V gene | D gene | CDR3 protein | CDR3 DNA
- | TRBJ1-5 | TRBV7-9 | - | CASSEGKTGNQPQHF | TGTGCCTCTAGCGAAGGGAAGACAGGCAATCAGCCCCAGCATTTT
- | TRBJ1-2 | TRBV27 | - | CASSPGHNYGYTF | TGTGCCAGCAGCCCCGGACATAACTATGGCTACACCTTC
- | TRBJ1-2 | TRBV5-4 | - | CASSSQGVLKAGYTF | TGTGCCAGCAGCTCTCAAGGGGTCTTGAAAGCCGGCTACACCTTC
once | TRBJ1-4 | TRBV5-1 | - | CASSLGPRGSAATNEKLFF | TGCGCCAGCAGCTTGGGGCCCCGGGGTTCGGCAGCAACTAATGAAAAACTGTTTTTT
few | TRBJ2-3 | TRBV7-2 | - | CASSLVPAGNTDTQYF | TGTGCCAGCAGCTTAGTCCCAGCGGGTAACACAGATACGCAGTATTTT
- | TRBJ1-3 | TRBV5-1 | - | CASSTYTGNTIYF | TGCGCCAGCAGCACCTACACGGGGAACACCATATATTTT
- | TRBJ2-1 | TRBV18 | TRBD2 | CASSPPGLAGGRSYNEQFF | TGTGCCAGCTCACCACCGGGACTAGCGGGAGGCAGGTCCTACAATGAGCAGTTCTTC
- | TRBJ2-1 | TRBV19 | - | CASSSLRQSSSSYNEQFF | TGTGCCAGTAGTAGTTTGAGGCAGAGTAGTAGCTCCTACAATGAGCAGTTCTTC
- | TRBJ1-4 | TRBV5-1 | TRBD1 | CASSLHGRGSNEKLFF | TGCGCCAGCAGCTTGCACGGCAGGGGGTCTAATGAAAAACTGTTTTTT
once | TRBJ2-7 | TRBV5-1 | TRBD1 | CASSFDRASYEQYF | TGCGCCAGCAGCTTCGACAGGGCCTCCTACGAGCAGTACTTC
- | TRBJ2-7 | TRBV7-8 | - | CASSLAGGRSYEQYF | TGTGCCAGCAGCTTAGCGGGTGGCAGGTCCTACGAGCAGTACTTC
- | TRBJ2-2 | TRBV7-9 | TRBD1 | CASSPGTGNTGELFF | TGTGCCAGCAGTCCCGGGACAGGGAACACCGGGGAGCTGTTTTTT
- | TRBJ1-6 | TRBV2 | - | CASSERITGDSPLHF | TGTGCCAGCAGTGAAAGAATTACAGGAGACTCACCCCTCCACTTT
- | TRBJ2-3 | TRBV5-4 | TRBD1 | CASRGTGGGADTQYF | TGTGCCAGCAGGGGAACAGGGGGTGGAGCAGATACGCAGTATTTT
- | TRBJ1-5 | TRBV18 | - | CASSQNSGGNQPQHF | TGTGCCAGCTCACAAAACTCAGGGGGCAATCAGCCCCAGCATTTT
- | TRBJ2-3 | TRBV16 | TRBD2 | CASSRGLEGDTQYF | TGTGCCAGCAGCCGAGGACTAGAGGGAGATACGCAGTATTTT
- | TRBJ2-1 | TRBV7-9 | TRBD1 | CASSLTGSNEQFF | TGTGCCAGCAGCTTGACAGGGAGCAATGAGCAGTTCTTC
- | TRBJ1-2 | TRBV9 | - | CASSVDQGYGYTF | TGTGCCAGCAGCGTAGATCAGGGGTATGGCTACACCTTC
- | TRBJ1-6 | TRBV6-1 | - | CASSDLPLGSAHSPLHF | TGTGCCAGCAGTGACCTCCCGTTGGGCTCCGCACATTCACCCCTCCACTTT
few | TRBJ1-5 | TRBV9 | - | CASSDGTLNQPQHF | TGTGCCAGCAGCGATGGGACACTCAATCAGCCCCAGCATTTT
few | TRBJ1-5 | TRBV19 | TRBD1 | CASSIDPDRGNQPQHF | TGTGCCAGTAGTATAGACCCTGACAGGGGGAATCAGCCCCAGCATTTT
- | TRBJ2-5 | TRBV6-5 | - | CASSYSRTGGGETQYF | TGTGCCAGCAGTTACTCGAGAACAGGTGGTGGAGAGACCCAGTACTTC
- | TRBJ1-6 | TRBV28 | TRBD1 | CASRVGQGMGSPLHF | TGTGCCAGCAGGGTAGGACAGGGCATGGGGTCACCCCTCCACTTT
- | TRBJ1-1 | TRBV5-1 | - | CASSFTGKGDTEAFF | TGCGCCAGCAGCTTTACAGGTAAAGGGGATACTGAAGCTTTCTTT
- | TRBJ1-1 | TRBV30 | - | CAWNGDGDTEAFF | TGTGCCTGGAACGGTGACGGGGACACTGAAGCTTTCTTT
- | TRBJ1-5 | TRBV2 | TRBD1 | CASREDRGLGQPQHF | TGTGCCAGCAGGGAAGACAGGGGGCTCGGTCAGCCCCAGCATTTT
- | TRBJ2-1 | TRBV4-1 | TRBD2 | CASSVGGGAAFNEQFF | TGCGCCAGCAGCGTTGGCGGGGGGGCCGCATTCAATGAGCAGTTCTTC
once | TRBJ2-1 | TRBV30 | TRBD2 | CAWTSGAYNEQFF | TGTGCCTGGACTAGCGGGGCTTACAATGAGCAGTTCTTC
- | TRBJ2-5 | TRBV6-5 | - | CASSYSIAGGTQYF | TGTGCCAGCAGTTACTCTATAGCTGGCGGGACCCAGTACTTC
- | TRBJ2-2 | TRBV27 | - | CASSRRGGSYTGELFF | TGTGCCAGCTCCCGCAGGGGCGGGTCCTACACCGGGGAGCTGTTTTTT
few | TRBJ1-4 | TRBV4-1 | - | CASSRTAGLGEKLFF | TGCGCCAGCAGCCGTACCGCGGGGCTCGGAGAAAAACTGTTTTTT
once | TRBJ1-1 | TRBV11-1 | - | CASSSRGWGTEAFF | TGTGCCAGCAGTTCAAGGGGTTGGGGCACTGAAGCTTTCTTT
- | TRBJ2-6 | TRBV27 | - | CASSLSVSSGANVLTF | TGTGCCAGCAGTTTATCGGTGAGCTCTGGGGCCAACGTCCTGACTTTC
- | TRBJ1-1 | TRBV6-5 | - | CASSYSIGGVNTEAFF | TGTGCCAGCAGTTACTCGATAGGGGGGGTGAACACTGAAGCTTTCTTT
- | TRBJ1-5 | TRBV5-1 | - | CASSPATVYSNQPQHF | TGCGCCAGCAGCCCGGCGACAGTCTATAGCAATCAGCCCCAGCATTTT
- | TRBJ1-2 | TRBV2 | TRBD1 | CASRSDRDKGYTF | TGTGCCAGCAGATCCGACAGGGACAAGGGCTACACCTTC
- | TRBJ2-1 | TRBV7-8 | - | CASSLGQYNEQFF | TGTGCCAGCAGCTTAGGTCAGTACAATGAGCAGTTCTTC
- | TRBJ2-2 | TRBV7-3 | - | CASSVIAGELFF | TGTGCCAGCAGTGTTATTGCCGGGGAGCTGTTTTTT
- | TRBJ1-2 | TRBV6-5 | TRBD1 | CASGAGTAYGYTF | TGTGCCAGCGGCGCCGGGACAGCCTATGGCTACACCTTC
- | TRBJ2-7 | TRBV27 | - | CASSPQFGPYEQYF | TGTGCCAGCAGTCCCCAGTTTGGGCCCTACGAGCAGTACTTC
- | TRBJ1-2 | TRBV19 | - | CASSIVRGTNYGYTF | TGTGCCAGTAGTATAGTGAGGGGGACTAACTATGGCTACACCTTC
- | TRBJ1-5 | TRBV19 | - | CASSMAIQPQHF | TGTGCCAGTAGTATGGCAATTCAGCCCCAGCATTTT
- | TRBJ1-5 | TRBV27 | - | CASRAGTNNQPQHF | TGTGCCAGCAGGGCCGGGACAAACAATCAGCCCCAGCATTTT
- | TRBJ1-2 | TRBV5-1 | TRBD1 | CASSSYPGQGLSGYTF | TGCGCCAGCAGCTCCTATCCGGGACAGGGGCTCTCTGGCTACACCTTC
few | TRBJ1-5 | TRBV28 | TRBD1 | CASSLVGQGNQPQHF | TGTGCCAGCAGTTTAGTCGGACAGGGTAATCAGCCCCAGCATTTT
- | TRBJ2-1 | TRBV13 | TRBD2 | CASSIGTSGKYNEQFF | TGTGCCAGCAGCATTGGGACTAGCGGAAAATACAATGAGCAGTTCTTC
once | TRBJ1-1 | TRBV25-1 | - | CASSGDGLLNTEAFF | TGTGCCAGCAGCGGGGATGGCCTACTGAACACTGAAGCTTTCTTT
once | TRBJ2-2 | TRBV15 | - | CATSRARGVDEGELFF | TGTGCCACCAGCAGAGCGCGGGGAGTTGACGAAGGGGAGCTGTTTTTT
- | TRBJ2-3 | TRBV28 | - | CASSSRGHTDTQYF | TGTGCCAGCAGTTCCAGGGGCCACACAGATACGCAGTATTTT
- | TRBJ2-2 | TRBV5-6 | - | CASSLGGTGELFF | TGTGCCAGCAGCTTGGGAGGCACCGGGGAGCTGTTTTTT
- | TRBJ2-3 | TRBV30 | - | CAWSSTRQADTQYF | TGTGCCTGGAGTTCTACACGACAGGCAGATACGCAGTATTTT
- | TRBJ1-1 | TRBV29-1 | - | CSVGTVGSEAFF | TGCAGCGTTGGGACAGTCGGTTCTGAAGCTTTCTTT
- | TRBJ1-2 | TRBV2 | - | CASRRNKDYGYTF | TGTGCCAGCAGAAGAAACAAAGACTATGGCTACACCTTC
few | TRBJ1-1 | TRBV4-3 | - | CASSQVGREVGEAFF | TGCGCCAGCAGCCAAGTGGGCAGGGAAGTTGGTGAAGCTTTCTTT
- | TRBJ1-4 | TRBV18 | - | CASSDSANEKLFF | TGTGCCAGCTCAGACTCGGCTAATGAAAAACTGTTTTTT
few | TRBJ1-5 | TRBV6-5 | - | CASSTGPSQPQHF | TGTGCCAGCAGTACAGGCCCAAGTCAGCCCCAGCATTTT
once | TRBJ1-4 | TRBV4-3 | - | CASSLANRGATNEKLFF | TGCGCCAGCAGCCTGGCGAACCGGGGTGCAACTAATGAAAAACTGTTTTTT
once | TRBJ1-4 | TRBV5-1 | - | CASSLYPGPQTTNEKLFF | TGCGCCAGCAGCTTGTACCCAGGGCCCCAGACAACTAATGAAAAACTGTTTTTT
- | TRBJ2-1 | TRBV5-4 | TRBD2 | CASRDGGSGGPSSYNEQFF | TGTGCCAGCAGGGACGGGGGTAGCGGGGGACCGAGCTCCTACAATGAGCAGTTCTTC